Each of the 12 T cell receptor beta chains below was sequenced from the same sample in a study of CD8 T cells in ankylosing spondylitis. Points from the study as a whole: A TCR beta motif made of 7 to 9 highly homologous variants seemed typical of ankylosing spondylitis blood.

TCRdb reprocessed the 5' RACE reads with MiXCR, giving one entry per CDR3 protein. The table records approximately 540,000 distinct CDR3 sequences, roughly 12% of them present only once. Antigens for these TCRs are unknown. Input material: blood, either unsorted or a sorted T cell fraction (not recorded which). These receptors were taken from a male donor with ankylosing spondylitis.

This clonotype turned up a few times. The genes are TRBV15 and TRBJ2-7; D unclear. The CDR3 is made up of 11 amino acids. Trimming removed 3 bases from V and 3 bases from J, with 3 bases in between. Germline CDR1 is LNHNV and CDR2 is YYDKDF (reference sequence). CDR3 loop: CATSSGYEQYF. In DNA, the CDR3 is TGTGCCACCAGCAGTGGCTACGAGCAGTACTTC. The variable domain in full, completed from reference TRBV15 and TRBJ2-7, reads DAMVIQNPRYQVTQFGKPVTLSCSQTLNHNVMYWYQQKSSQAPKLLFHYYDKDFNNEADTPDNFQSRRPNTSFCFLDIRSPGLGDTAMYLCATSSGYEQYFGPGTRLTVT.

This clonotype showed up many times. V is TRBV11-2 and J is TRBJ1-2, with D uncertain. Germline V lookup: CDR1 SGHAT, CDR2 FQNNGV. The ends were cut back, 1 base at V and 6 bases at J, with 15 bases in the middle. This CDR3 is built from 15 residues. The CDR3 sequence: CASSLGLSQTNGYTF. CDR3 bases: TGTGCCAGCAGCTTAGGTCTCAGCCAGACGAATGGCTACACCTTC.

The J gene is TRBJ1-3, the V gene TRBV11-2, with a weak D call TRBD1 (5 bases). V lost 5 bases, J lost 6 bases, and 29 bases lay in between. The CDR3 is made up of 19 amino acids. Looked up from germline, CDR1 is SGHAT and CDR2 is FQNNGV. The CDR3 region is CASSQIRGDSEFFVNTIYF. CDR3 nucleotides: TGTGCCAGCAGCCAAATCCGGGGTGACAGCGAATTTTTTGTAAACACCATATATTTT.

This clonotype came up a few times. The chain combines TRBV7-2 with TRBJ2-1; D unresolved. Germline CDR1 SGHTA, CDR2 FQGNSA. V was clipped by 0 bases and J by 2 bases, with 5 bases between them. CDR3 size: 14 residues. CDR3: CASSLAWTYNEQFF. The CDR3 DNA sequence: TGTGCCAGCAGCTTAGCGTGGACCTACAATGAGCAGTTCTTC.

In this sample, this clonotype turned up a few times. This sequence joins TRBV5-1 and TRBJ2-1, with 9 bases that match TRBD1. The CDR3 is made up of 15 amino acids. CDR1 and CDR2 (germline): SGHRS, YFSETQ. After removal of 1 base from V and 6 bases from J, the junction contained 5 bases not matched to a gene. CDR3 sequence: CASSLRTGVFNEQFF. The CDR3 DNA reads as TGCGCCAGCAGCTTGCGGACAGGGGTCTTCAATGAGCAGTTCTTC. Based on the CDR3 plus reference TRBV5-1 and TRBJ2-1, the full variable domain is KAGVTQTPRYLIKTRGQQVTLSCSPISGHRSVSWYQQTPGQGLQFLFEYFSETQRNKGNFPGRFSGRQFSNSRSEMNVSTLELGDSALYLCASSLRTGVFNEQFFGPGTRLTVL.

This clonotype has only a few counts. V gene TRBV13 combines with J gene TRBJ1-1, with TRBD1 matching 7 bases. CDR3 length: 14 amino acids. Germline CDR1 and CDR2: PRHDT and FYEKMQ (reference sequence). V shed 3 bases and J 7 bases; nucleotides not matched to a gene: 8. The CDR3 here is CASSFRGRLDEAFF. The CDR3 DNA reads TGTGCCAGCAGCTTCAGGGGGAGGCTGGATGAAGCTTTCTTT.

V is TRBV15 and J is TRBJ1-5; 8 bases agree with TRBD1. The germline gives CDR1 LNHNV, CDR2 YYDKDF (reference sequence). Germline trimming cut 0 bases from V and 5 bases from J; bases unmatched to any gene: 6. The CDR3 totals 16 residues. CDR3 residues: CATSRDAGTGYQPQHF. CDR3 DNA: TGTGCCACCAGCAGAGATGCCGGGACAGGCTATCAGCCCCAGCATTTT.

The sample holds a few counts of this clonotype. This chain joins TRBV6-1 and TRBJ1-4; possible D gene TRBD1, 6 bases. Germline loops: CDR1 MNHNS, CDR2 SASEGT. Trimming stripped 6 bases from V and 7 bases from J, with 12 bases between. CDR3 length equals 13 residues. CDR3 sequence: CASSTGQSEKLFF. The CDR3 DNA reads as TGTGCCAGCAGCACGGGACAAAGTGAAAAACTGTTTTTT.

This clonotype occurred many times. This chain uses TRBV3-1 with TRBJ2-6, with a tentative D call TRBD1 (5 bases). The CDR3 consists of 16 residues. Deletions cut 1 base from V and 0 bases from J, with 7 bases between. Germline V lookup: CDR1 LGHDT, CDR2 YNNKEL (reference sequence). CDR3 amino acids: CASSQGGLSGANVLTF. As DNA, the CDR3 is TGTGCCAGCAGCCAAGGGGGCCTCTCTGGGGCCAACGTCCTGACTTTC.

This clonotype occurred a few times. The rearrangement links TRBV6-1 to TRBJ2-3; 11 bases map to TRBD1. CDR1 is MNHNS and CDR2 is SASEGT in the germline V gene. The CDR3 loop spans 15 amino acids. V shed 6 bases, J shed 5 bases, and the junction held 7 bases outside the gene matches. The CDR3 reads CASSGQGAVGDTQYF. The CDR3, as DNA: TGTGCCAGCAGCGGACAGGGGGCGGTGGGAGATACGCAGTATTTT.

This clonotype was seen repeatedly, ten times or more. CDR3 in DNA: TGTGCCAGCAGCCCTAACCTCCGTGCAGATTCGGAAAAACTGTTTTTT. It encodes CASSPNLRADSEKLFF. V and J are TRBV7-9 and TRBJ1-4; no firm D call. Germline V gene data show CDR1 as SEHNR and CDR2 as FQNEAQ (reference sequence). V shed 5 bases and J shed 8 bases, with 21 bases lying between them. The CDR3 is 16 residues long.

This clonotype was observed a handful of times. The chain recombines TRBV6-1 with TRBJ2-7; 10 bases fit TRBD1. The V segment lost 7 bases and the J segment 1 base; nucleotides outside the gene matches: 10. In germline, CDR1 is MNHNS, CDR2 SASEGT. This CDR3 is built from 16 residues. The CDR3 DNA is TGTGCCAGCACTCGAAACTGGGGACAGGGGTCCTACGAGCAGTACTTC. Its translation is CASTRNWGQGSYEQYF.